This TCR beta chain appears in the sequencing data of a study of blood T cell repertoires in COVID-19 (dated by TCRdb to 2018 to 2021). About the investigation overall: Collaborator samples came from the United States, Italy and Spain and covered acute and convalescent phases of COVID-19. The prospective study material was composed of cDNA or gDNA derived from T cells, B-cell-depleted T cells, or PBMCs. Subjects who had been exposed to COVID-19, were actively infected with it, or had recovered from it provided the deeply sampled blood TCRbeta repertoires that made up the dataset. The repertoires were made available in a free public database intended to serve as a resource for research on the immune response to SARS-CoV-2. The samples were drawn from the first 160 participants of the ongoing ImmuneRACE study and from 950 to 1,500 subjects provided by 6 global collaborators. Nearly every sample came with metadata listing a de-identified subject ID, COVID-19 status, age in years and sex. Where available, HLA class I and class II types were taken from metadata supplied by the sample provider and were not determined by assay-based typing.

The immunoSEQ Assay, a bias-controlled multiplex PCR, was used to amplify TCRbeta CDR3 regions from genomic DNA. The paper's data handling went like this. Nucleated cell counts per sample were estimated from amplification of reference gene primers within the assay. To quantify the absolute abundance of each unique TCRbeta CDR3 rearrangement, sequence reads were collapsed and filtered. For each sample, productive Simpson clonality was calculated by taking the square root of Simpson's diversity index across productive rearrangements. TCRdb took this table from immuneACCESS and kept in-frame rearrangements with V and J called. Such tables lack part of the clones; where checked against another copy, unresolved V genes explain under half of the gap, and the rest is unexplained. The V and J calls and clone size come from that table; D and trimming were worked out from the DNA. A total of about 96,000 clones appear in this sample, 70% to 90% of them only once. The ten biggest clones cover around 4.3% of the sample.

There are 17 amino acids in the CDR3, from cysteine to phenylalanine inclusive. The sequence is cut down to CDR3 DNA, 51 bases in frame from base 1. CDR1 KGHDR and CDR2 SFDVKD were looked up in the germline V gene. The germline V end is reduced by 4 bases and the J end by 0 bases; junction bases left unmatched: 7. One collaborating source in Seattle enrolled patients while the patients were actively infected and followed the patients over time throughout the course of disease. The collaborating institutions used their own protocols to collect whole blood in K2EDTA tubes. For TCRbeta analysis, collaborators shipped samples in one of three forms: frozen whole blood, isolated PBMCs, or DNA extracted from either of those sample types. Concerning this clone: There is no known antigen for this receptor. Per-nucleotide qualities are absent, and no much larger clonotype sits a single base away.

Beyond this particular receptor, the publication reports: The quantity of clinical and demographic metadata differed by source and by participant and was supplied without curation.

The sequence joins TRBV24-1 to TRBJ2-2; 7 middle bases align to TRBD2. Source material: peripheral blood. The clonotype originates from a human donor with COVID-19, enrolled during active disease. The donor label of this sample is uncertain. CDR3 reads: CATSEPGGPANTGELFF. The DNA sequence reads TGTGCCACCAGTGAGCCGGGGGGACCCGCGAACACCGGGGAGCTGTTTTTT.